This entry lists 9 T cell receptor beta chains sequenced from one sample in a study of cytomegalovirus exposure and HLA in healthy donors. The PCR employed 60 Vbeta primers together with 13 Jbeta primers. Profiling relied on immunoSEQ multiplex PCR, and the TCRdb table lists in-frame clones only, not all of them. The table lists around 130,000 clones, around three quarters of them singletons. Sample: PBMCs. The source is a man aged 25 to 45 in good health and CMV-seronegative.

In DNA form, the CDR3 reads TGTGCCAGCAGTTTCCATCAACTAGCGGGAGTCGAGCAGTACTTC. Translating gives CASSFHQLAGVEQYF. The chain uses TRBV28 and TRBJ2-7; 11 bases line up with TRBD2. V shed 3 bases and J 6 bases; nucleotides not matched to a gene: 7. The germline gives CDR1 MDHEN, CDR2 SYDVKM. This CDR3 has 15 amino acids.

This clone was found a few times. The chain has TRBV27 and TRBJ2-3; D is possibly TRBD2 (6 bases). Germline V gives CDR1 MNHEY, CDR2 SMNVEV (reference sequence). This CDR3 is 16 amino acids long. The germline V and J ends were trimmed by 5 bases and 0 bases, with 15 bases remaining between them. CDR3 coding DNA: TGTGCCAGCAGTAGACCCCGGGACTCAAGCACAGATACGCAGTATTTT. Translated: CASSRPRDSSTDTQYF.

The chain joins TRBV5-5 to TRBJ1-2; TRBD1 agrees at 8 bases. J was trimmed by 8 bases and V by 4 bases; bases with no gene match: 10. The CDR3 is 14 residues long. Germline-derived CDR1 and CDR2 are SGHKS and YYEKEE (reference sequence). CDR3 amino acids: CASSIQGAESGYTF. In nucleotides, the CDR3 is TGTGCCAGCAGCATCCAGGGGGCCGAGAGCGGCTACACCTTC.

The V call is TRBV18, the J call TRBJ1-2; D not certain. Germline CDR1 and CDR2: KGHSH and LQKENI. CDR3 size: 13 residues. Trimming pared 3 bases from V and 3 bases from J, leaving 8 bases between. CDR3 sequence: CASSPSTDYGYTF. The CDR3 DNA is TGTGCCAGCTCACCGAGTACAGACTATGGCTACACCTTC.

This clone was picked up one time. Here the CDR3 reads CASSLELALKTQYF. The CDR3 DNA follows: TGTGCCAGCAGCTTAGAGCTAGCGTTAAAGACCCAGTACTTC. This chain links TRBV7-2 with TRBJ2-5; tentative D call: TRBD2 (6 bases). This CDR3 comprises 14 residues. Germline V gene sequence: CDR1 SGHTA, CDR2 FQGNSA. V gave up 1 base and J gave up 6 bases, with 12 bases separating them. The entire variable domain, with the rest obtained from reference TRBV7-2 and TRBJ2-5, is as follows: GAGVSQSPSNKVTEKGKDVELRCDPISGHTALYWYRQSLGQGLEFLIYFQGNSAPDKSGLPSDRFSAERTGGSVSTLTIQRTQQEDSAVYLCASSLELALKTQYFGPGTRLLVL.

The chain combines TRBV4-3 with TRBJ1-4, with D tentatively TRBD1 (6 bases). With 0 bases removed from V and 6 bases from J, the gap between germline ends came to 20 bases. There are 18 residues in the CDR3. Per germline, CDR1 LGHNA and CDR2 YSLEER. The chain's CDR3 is CASSQDQAGVHQDEKLFF. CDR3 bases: TGCGCCAGCAGCCAAGATCAGGCAGGGGTCCACCAAGATGAAAAACTGTTTTTT.

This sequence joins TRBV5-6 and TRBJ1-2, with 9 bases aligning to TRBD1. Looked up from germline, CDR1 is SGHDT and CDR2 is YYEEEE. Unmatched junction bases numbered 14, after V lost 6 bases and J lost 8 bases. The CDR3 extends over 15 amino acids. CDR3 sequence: CASNRDREEGYGYTF. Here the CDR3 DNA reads TGTGCCAGCAACCGGGACAGGGAAGAAGGCTACGGCTACACCTTC. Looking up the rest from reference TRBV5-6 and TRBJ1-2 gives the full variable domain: DAGVTQSPTHLIKTRGQQVTLRCSPKSGHDTVSWYQQALGQGPQFIFQYYEEEERQRGNFPDRFSGHQFPNYSSELNVNALLLGDSALYLCASNRDREEGYGYTFGSGTRLTVV.

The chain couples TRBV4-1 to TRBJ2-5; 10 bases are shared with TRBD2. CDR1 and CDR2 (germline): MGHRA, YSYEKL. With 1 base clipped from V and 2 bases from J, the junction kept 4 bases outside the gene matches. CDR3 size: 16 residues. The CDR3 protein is CASSQAAGGLQETQYF. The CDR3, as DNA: TGCGCCAGCAGCCAAGCAGCGGGGGGGTTACAAGAGACCCAGTACTTC.

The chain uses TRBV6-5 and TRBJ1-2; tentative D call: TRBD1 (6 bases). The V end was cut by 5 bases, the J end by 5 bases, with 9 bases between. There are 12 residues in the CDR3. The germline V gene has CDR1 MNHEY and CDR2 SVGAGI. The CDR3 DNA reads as TGTGCCAGCAGTACAGGGCTTTATGGCTACACCTTC. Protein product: CASSTGLYGYTF.